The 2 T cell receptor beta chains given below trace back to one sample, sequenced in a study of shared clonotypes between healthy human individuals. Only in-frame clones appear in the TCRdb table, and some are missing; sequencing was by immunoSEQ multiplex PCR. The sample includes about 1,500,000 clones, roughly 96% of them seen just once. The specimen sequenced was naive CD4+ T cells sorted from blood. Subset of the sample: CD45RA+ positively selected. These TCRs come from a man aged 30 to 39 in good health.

The CDR3 bases are TGCGCCAGCAGCTTGATCGGGACTAGCGGGATCGGGACCGGGGAGCTGTTTTTT. Encoded protein: CASSLIGTSGIGTGELFF. The chain links TRBV5-1 to TRBJ2-2; 13 nucleotides match TRBD2. This CDR3 contains 18 residues. Trimming took 1 base from V and 5 from J; bases not matched to a gene: 8. Per germline, CDR1 SGHRS and CDR2 YFSETQ.

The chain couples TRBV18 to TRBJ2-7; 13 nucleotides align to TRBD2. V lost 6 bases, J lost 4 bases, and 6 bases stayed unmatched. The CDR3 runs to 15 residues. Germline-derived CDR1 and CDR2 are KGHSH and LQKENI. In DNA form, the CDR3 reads TGTGCCAGCTCGCGGACTAGCGGGAGTCTTTACGAGCAGTACTTC. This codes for CASSRTSGSLYEQYF.